This T cell receptor (beta chain) was sequenced in a study of blood T cell repertoires in COVID-19. Across the whole study: Samples representing acute and convalescent COVID-19 were sourced from the United States, Italy and Spain.

Data came from immunoSEQ multiplex PCR; TCRdb stores just in-frame clones and leaves some out. The sample includes tens of thousands of clones, approximately 79% of them seen just once. This CDR3 region has 13 residues. Trimming left V 5 bases short and J 4 bases short, with 11 bases between. The chain uses TRBV12-3 or TRBV12-4 and TRBJ2-5, with a possible D match to TRBD1 (6 bases). The clonotype originates from a woman of 80 years or more with acute or convalescent COVID-19. Sequencing was performed on peripheral blood. The CDR3 nucleotides are TGTGCCAGCAGTATTCAGGGGCGAGAGACCCAGTACTTC. As protein: CASSIQGRETQYF.